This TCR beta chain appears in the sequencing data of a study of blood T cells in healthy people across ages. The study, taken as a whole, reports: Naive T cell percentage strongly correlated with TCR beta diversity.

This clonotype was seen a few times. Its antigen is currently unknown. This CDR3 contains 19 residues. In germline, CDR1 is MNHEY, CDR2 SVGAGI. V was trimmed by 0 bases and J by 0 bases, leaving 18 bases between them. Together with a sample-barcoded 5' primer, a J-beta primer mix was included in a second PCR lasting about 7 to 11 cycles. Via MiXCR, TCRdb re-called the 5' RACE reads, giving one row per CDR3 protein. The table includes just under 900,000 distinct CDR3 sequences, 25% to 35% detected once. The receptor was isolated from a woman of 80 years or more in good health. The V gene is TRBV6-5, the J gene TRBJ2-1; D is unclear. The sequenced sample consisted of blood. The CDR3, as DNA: TGTGCCAGCAGTTACTCGTGGTATGATTTTCCGAGCTCCTACAATGAGCAGTTCTTC. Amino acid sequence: CASSYSWYDFPSSYNEQFF.